A selection of T cell receptor beta chains follows, all from one sample in a study of PD-1 blockade in classical Hodgkin lymphoma. TCRdb's copy holds only in-frame clones and misses some; the assay was immunoSEQ multiplex PCR. The sample carries under 100,000 clones, around nine tenths recorded once. The source was peripheral blood mononuclear cells (PBMCs), collected before the second cycle of nivolumab. The source of these receptors is a human donor with classical Hodgkin lymphoma. The CDR3 runs from the conserved cysteine through the conserved F or W. Fields, in order: D gene, clone size, J gene, V gene, CDR3 protein, CDR3 DNA. The D gene is left open where the match is weak. Clone size is stated in some rows and not others, as once, few, many or a class when expanded.

>TRBD1|.|TRBJ2-7|TRBV28
CASSFPGGEYEQYF
TGTGCCAGCAGTTTTCCAGGGGGCGAATACGAGCAGTACTTC
>.|.|TRBJ2-3|TRBV18
CASSPSTDTQYF
TGTGCCAGCTCCCCTAGCACAGATACGCAGTATTTT
>.|.|TRBJ2-7|TRBV19
CASSITGLSYEQYF
TGTGCCAGTAGTATCACAGGACTTTCCTACGAGCAGTACTTC
>.|.|TRBJ2-7|TRBV29-1
CSVLGGGKGYEQYF
TGCAGCGTCCTGGGGGGGGGCAAGGGCTACGAGCAGTACTTC
>.|.|TRBJ1-4|TRBV7-9
CASSPLTGKLFF
TGTGCCAGCAGCCCCCTCACGGGAAAACTGTTTTTT
>.|.|TRBJ1-1|TRBV6-5
CASRPVKVTEAFF
TGTGCCAGCAGACCGGTGAAGGTTACTGAAGCTTTCTTT
>.|.|TRBJ2-7|TRBV6-4
CASSGQGGSYEQYF
TGTGCCAGCAGTGGGCAGGGAGGCAGCTACGAGCAGTACTTC
>.|.|TRBJ2-7|TRBV6-1
CASSELWGPYEQYF
TGTGCCAGCAGTGAATTGTGGGGACCCTACGAGCAGTACTTC
>.|.|TRBJ2-1|TRBV10-1
CASSAGVNYNEQFF
TGCGCCAGCAGTGCAGGGGTGAACTACAATGAGCAGTTCTTC
>TRBD2|.|TRBJ2-1|TRBV29-1
CSVAASGRNEQFF
TGCAGCGTTGCGGCTAGCGGGAGGAATGAGCAGTTCTTC
>TRBD1|.|TRBJ2-6|TRBV6-1
CASSVTGAGANVLTF
TGTGCCAGCAGTGTAACAGGGGCCGGGGCCAACGTCCTGACTTTC
>.|once|TRBJ1-2|TRBV5-1
CASSLDEGGGYTF
TGCGCCAGCAGCTTGGATGAGGGGGGAGGCTACACCTTC
>.|.|TRBJ2-3|TRBV6-1
CASSEGWAGSTDTQYF
TGTGCCAGCAGTGAAGGTTGGGCAGGGAGCACAGATACGCAGTATTTT
>.|.|TRBJ2-7|TRBV6-5
CASSYIVGSYEQYF
TGTGCCAGCAGTTACATCGTAGGTTCCTACGAGCAGTACTTC
>TRBD2|.|TRBJ2-1|TRBV19
CASSSRKRLAGDNEQFF
TGTGCCAGTAGTAGCCGGAAACGACTAGCGGGAGACAATGAGCAGTTCTTC
>.|.|TRBJ2-2|TRBV28
CASSFPLGVELFF
TGTGCCAGCAGTTTCCCCCTGGGGGTGGAGCTGTTTTTT
>.|once|TRBJ2-7|TRBV6-5
CASSPTPGRIYEQYF
TGTGCCAGCAGTCCCACCCCGGGACGGATCTACGAGCAGTACTTC
>.|.|TRBJ1-1|TRBV11-2
CASSLDSAGKNTEAFF
TGTGCCAGCAGCTTAGATTCGGCGGGTAAGAACACTGAAGCTTTCTTT
>.|.|TRBJ2-3|TRBV27
CASSYKVGSSTDTQYF
TGTGCCAGCAGTTATAAAGTGGGGTCCTCCACAGATACGCAGTATTTT
>TRBD1|.|TRBJ1-1|TRBV5-1
CASSSGQGLSFF
TGCGCCAGCAGCTCCGGACAGGGATTGTCTTTCTTT
>.|.|TRBJ2-1|TRBV6-6
CASGRGGSYNEQFF
TGTGCCAGCGGGAGGGGGGGCTCCTACAATGAGCAGTTCTTC
>.|.|TRBJ2-4|TRBV10-1
CASRRGGGPNIQYF
TGCGCCAGCCGCCGAGGCGGCGGACCAAACATTCAGTACTTC
>.|.|TRBJ1-2|TRBV6-1
CASSERVEGYTF
TGTGCCAGCAGTGAACGCGTGGAGGGCTACACCTTC
>.|.|TRBJ1-4|TRBV30
CAWSEMYPTNEKLFF
TGTGCCTGGAGTGAAATGTACCCAACTAATGAAAAACTGTTTTTT
>TRBD1|once|TRBJ2-7|TRBV6-6
CASSHRDRGLEQYF
TGTGCCAGCAGTCACCGGGACAGGGGGCTCGAGCAGTACTTC
>.|.|TRBJ2-7|TRBV4-1
CASSQGTRQGSYEQYF
TGCGCCAGCAGCCAAGGTACACGGCAGGGGAGCTACGAGCAGTACTTC
>TRBD1|.|TRBJ1-4|TRBV29-1
CSVTGTGREKLFF
TGCAGCGTTACCGGGACAGGGAGGGAAAAACTGTTTTTT
>.|few|TRBJ2-7|TRBV19
CASSTETYEQYF
TGTGCCAGTAGTACGGAGACCTACGAGCAGTACTTC
>.|.|TRBJ1-1|TRBV19
CASSIQGVDTEAFF
TGTGCCAGTAGTATCCAAGGAGTTGACACTGAAGCTTTCTTT
>.|few|TRBJ2-1|TRBV2
CASSWVGQGAFF
.
>.|.|TRBJ1-1|TRBV4-1
CASSQHFSGTEAFF
TGCGCCAGCAGCCAACACTTCTCCGGGACTGAAGCTTTCTTT
>.|.|TRBJ1-4|TRBV6-5
CASSSSTDGEKLFF
.
>.|once|TRBJ2-7|TRBV28
CASTIGYEQYF
TGTGCCAGCACCATCGGCTACGAGCAGTACTTC
>.|.|TRBJ1-2|TRBV6-1
CASNSDPKANYGYTF
TGTGCCAGCAACTCGGATCCAAAGGCTAACTATGGCTACACCTTC
>TRBD1|.|TRBJ1-1|TRBV30
CAWTSGQGMTWVNTEAFF
TGTGCCTGGACCTCCGGACAGGGCATGACGTGGGTGAACACTGAAGCTTTCTTT
>TRBD2|.|TRBJ2-1|TRBV18
CASSPYPTSGRFYNEQFF
TGTGCCAGCTCACCTTATCCTACTAGCGGGAGATTTTACAATGAGCAGTTCTTC
>.|.|TRBJ1-2|TRBV30
CAWTGANYGYTF
TGTGCCTGGACCGGGGCCAACTATGGCTACACCTTC
>.|.|TRBJ1-2|TRBV2
CASSPSGAGNYGYTF
TGTGCCAGCAGCCCCTCGGGGGCAGGGAACTATGGCTACACCTTC
>.|.|TRBJ1-6|TRBV19
CASNNREKNSPLHF
TGTGCCAGTAACAACAGGGAGAAGAATTCACCCCTCCACTTT
>TRBD2|.|TRBJ2-1|TRBV19
CASSIGTSGSYNEQFF
TGTGCCAGTAGTATCGGGACTAGCGGTTCCTACAATGAGCAGTTCTTC
>.|.|TRBJ2-1|TRBV14
CASSEYRNPGVFFNEQFF
TGTGCCAGCAGCGAATACCGGAACCCCGGTGTGTTCTTTAATGAGCAGTTCTTC
>.|.|TRBJ2-2|TRBV5-1
CASSSRVWGNRTGELFF
TGCGCCAGCAGCTCGAGGGTATGGGGAAACCGAACCGGGGAGCTGTTTTTT
>.|.|TRBJ1-1|TRBV7-3
CASSLHGGATNTEAFF
TGTGCCAGCAGCTTACATGGAGGGGCCACGAACACTGAAGCTTTCTTT
>TRBD1|.|TRBJ1-5|TRBV10-1
CASRGTRGHGGSNQPQHF
TGCGCCAGCCGGGGTACCAGGGGGCACGGGGGTAGCAATCAGCCCCAGCATTTT
>TRBD2|.|TRBJ2-5|TRBV4-2
CASSPAPIGTSRETQYF
TGTGCCAGCAGCCCAGCACCCATCGGGACTAGTAGGGAGACCCAGTACTTC
>.|.|TRBJ2-6|TRBV29-1
CSASDSHSGANVLTF
TGCAGCGCCTCCGACAGCCACTCTGGGGCCAACGTCCTGACTTTC
>.|.|TRBJ2-4|TRBV6-6
CASSYGGGGTIQYF
TGTGCCAGCAGTTACGGCGGAGGGGGTACAATTCAGTACTTC
>.|.|TRBJ2-7|TRBV28
CASSGIMSYEQYF
TGTGCCAGCAGTGGGATTATGTCCTACGAGCAGTACTTC
>.|.|TRBJ1-1|TRBV19
CASSMDNWSGTEAFF
TGTGCCAGTAGTATGGATAACTGGTCGGGTACTGAAGCTTTCTTT
>TRBD1|.|TRBJ2-1|TRBV5-4
CASSTGGRASGNEQFF
TGTGCCAGCAGTACAGGGGGCAGGGCCTCCGGGAATGAGCAGTTCTTC
>TRBD1|.|TRBJ2-7|TRBV7-7
CASSLGTGKGDEQYF
TGTGCTAGCAGCTTAGGGACAGGGAAGGGAGACGAGCAGTACTTC
>.|.|TRBJ2-5|TRBV4-1
CASSQDRDSQETQYF
TGCGCCAGCAGCCAAGATAGAGACTCACAAGAGACCCAGTACTTC
>TRBD1|.|TRBJ2-1|TRBV5-6
CASSFGGTGYNEQFF
TGTGCCAGCAGCTTTGGGGGGACAGGCTACAATGAGCAGTTCTTC
>.|.|TRBJ2-1|TRBV11-2
CASRLDSYNEQFF
TGTGCCAGCCGGTTAGATTCCTACAATGAGCAGTTCTTC
>.|.|TRBJ1-1|TRBV2
CASSDTDVYTEAFF
TGTGCCAGCAGCGACACGGACGTATACACTGAAGCTTTCTTT
>TRBD1|.|TRBJ2-3|TRBV5-1
CASSLSGGITDTQYF
TGCGCCAGCAGCTTGTCAGGGGGCATCACAGATACGCAGTATTTT
>.|.|TRBJ1-4|TRBV28
CASSLDRRNEKLFF
TGTGCCAGCAGTTTAGACCGACGTAATGAAAAACTGTTTTTT